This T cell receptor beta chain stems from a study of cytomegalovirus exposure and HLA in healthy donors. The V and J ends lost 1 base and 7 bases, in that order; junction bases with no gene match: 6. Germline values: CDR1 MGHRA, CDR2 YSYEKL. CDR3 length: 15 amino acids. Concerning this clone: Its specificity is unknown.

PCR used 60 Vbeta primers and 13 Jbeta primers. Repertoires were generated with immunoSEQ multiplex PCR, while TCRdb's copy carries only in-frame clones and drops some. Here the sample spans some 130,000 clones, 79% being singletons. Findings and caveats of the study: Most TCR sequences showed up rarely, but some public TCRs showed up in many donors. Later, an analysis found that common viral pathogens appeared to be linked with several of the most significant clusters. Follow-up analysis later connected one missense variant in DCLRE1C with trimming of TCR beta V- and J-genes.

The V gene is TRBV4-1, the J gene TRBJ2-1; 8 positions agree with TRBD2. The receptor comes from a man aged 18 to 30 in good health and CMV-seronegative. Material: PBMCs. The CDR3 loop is CASSQVGRAMNEQFF. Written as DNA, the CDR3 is TGCGCCAGCAGCCAAGTCGGGAGGGCCATGAATGAGCAGTTCTTC.